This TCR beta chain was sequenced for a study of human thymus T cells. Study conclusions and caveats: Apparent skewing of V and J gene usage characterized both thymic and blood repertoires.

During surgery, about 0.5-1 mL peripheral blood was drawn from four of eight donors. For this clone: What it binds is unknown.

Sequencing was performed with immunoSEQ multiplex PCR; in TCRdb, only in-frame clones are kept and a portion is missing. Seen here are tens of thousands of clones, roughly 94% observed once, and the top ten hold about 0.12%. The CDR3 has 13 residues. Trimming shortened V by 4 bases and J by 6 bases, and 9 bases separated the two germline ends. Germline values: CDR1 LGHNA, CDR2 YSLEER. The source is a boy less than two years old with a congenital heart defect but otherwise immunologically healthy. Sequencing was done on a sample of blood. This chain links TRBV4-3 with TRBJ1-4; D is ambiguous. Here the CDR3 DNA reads TGCGCCAGCAGCCTTTACGCCTATGAAAAACTGTTTTTT. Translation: CASSLYAYEKLFF.